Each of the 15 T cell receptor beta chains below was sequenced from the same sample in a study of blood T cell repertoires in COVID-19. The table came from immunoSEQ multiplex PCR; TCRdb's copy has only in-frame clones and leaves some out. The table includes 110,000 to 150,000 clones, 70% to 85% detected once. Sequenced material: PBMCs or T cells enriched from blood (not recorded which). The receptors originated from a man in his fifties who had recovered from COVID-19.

In nucleotides, the CDR3 is TGTGCCAGCAGCCAAGATGGCAGGGGGCAGAGCACTGAAGCTTTCTTT. Protein: CASSQDGRGQSTEAFF. The chain links TRBV14 to TRBJ1-1; 8 positions agree with TRBD1. This CDR3 has 16 residues. Germline values: CDR1 SGHDN, CDR2 FVKESK. V dropped 0 bases and J dropped 4; count of bases not matched to a gene: 7.

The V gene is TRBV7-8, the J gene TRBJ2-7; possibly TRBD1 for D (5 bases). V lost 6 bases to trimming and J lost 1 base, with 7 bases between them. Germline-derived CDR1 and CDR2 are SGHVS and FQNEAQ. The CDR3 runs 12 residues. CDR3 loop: CASRGRSYEQYF. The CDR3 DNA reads TGTGCCAGCAGGGGGCGATCCTACGAGCAGTACTTC.

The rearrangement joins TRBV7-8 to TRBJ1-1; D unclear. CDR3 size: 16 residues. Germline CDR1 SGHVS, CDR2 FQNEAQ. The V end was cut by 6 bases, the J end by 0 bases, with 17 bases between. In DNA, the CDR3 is TGTGCCAGCAGAAACGCCAGGTCGGGGATGAACACTGAAGCTTTCTTT. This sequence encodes CASRNARSGMNTEAFF.

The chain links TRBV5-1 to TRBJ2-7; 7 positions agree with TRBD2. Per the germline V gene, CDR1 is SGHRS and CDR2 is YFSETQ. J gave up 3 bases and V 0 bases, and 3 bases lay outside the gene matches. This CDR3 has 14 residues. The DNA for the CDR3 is TGCGCCAGCAGCTTGGTCGGGGGGAGCTACGAGCAGTACTTC. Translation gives CASSLVGGSYEQYF.

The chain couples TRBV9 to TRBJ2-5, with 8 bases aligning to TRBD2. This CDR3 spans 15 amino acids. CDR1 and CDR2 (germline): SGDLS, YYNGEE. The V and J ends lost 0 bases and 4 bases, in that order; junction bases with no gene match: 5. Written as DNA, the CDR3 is TGTGCCAGCAGCGTAGTGGGTAGCGGGGTAGAGACCCAGTACTTC. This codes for CASSVVGSGVETQYF.

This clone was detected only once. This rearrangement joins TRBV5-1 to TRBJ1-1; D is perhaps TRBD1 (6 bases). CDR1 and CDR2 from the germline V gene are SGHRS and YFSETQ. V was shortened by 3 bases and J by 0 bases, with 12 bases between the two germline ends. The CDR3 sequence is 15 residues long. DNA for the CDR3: TGCGCCAGCAGCTCCGGGACAACAATGAACACTGAAGCTTTCTTT. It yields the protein CASSSGTTMNTEAFF.

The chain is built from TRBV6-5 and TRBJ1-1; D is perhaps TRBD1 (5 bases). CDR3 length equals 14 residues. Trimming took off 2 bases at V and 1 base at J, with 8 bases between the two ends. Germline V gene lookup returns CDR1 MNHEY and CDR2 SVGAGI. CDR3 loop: CASSYAGSNTEAFF. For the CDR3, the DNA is TGTGCCAGCAGTTACGCAGGGTCGAACACTGAAGCTTTCTTT.

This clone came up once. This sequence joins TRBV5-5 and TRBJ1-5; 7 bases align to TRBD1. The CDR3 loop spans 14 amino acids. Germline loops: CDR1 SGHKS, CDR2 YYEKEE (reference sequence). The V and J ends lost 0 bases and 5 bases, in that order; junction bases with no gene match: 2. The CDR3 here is CASSLGQGHQPQHF. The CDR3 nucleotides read TGTGCCAGCAGCTTGGGACAGGGCCATCAGCCCCAGCATTTT.

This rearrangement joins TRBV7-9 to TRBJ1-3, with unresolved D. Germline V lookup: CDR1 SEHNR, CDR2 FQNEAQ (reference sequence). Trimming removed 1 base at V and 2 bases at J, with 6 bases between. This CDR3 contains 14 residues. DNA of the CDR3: TGTGCCAGCAGCTTAGGGCCCCCTGGAAACACCATATATTTT. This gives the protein CASSLGPPGNTIYF.

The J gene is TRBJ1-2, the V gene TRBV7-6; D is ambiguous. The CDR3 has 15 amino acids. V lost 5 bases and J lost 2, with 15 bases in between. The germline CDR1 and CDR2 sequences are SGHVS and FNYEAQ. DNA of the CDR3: TGTGCCAGCAGCCCATCTCAAAACTCAAACTATGGCTACACCTTC. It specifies CASSPSQNSNYGYTF.

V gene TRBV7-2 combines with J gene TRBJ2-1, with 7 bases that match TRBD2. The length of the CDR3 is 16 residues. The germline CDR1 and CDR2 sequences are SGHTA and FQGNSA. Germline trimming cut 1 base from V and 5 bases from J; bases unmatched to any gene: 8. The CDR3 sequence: CASSLGWTRANNEQFF. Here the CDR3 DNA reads TGTGCCAGCAGCTTAGGGTGGACTAGGGCGAACAATGAGCAGTTCTTC.

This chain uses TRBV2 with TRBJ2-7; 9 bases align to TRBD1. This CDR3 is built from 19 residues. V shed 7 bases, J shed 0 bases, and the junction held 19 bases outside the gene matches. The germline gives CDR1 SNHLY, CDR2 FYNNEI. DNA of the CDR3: TGTGCCAGCACCTCAGCCCCTACAGGGGGCTTAAAAAGCTCCTACGAGCAGTACTTC. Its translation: CASTSAPTGGLKSSYEQYF.

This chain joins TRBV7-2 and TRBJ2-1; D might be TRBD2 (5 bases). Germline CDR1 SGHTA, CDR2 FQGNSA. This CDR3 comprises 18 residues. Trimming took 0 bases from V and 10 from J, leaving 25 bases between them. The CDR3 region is CASSLAAPGSVSSREQFF. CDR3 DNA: TGTGCCAGCAGCTTAGCGGCCCCGGGGAGCGTTAGTTCTCGAGAGCAGTTCTTC.

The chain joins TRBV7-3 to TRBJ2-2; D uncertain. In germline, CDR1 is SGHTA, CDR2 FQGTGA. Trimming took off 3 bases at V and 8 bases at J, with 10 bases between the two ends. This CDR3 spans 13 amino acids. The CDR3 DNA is TGTGCCAGCAGCTTGAGAACGAGTGGGGAGCTGTTTTTT. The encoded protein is CASSLRTSGELFF.

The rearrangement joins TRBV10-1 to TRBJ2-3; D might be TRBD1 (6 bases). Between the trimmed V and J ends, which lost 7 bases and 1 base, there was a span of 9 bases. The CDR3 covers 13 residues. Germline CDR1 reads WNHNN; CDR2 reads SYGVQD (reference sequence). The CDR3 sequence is CASNEGGTDTQYF. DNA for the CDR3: TGCGCCAGCAACGAGGGGGGCACAGATACGCAGTATTTT.